The T cell receptor (beta chain) described here comes from a study of CD8 T cells in ankylosing spondylitis. General study findings and limits: Peripheral blood samples showed relatively rare disease-linked clones, and these clones were CD8+. Ankylosing spondylitis blood appeared to be characterized by a TCR beta motif of about eight highly homologous variants.

By quantitative 5'-RACE with molecular barcodes, the TCR beta libraries were made. TCRdb passed the 5' RACE reads through MiXCR, listing each CDR3 protein once. The sample yields around 890,000 distinct CDR3 sequences, about 12% seen once. Points on this clonotype: The antigen remains unidentified.

The CDR3 sequence is 16 residues long. The V end was cut by 1 base, the J end by 2 bases, with 13 bases between. CDR1 is KGHSH, CDR2 LQKENI, per germline. Material for sequencing was blood, either unsorted or a sorted T cell fraction (not recorded which). The V call is TRBV18, the J call TRBJ2-3; D is ambiguous. The TCR comes from a male donor with ankylosing spondylitis. CDR3 nucleotides: TGTGCCAGCTCACCACGACCCGGTGGGGTCACAGATACGCAGTATTTT. Its translation: CASSPRPGGVTDTQYF.